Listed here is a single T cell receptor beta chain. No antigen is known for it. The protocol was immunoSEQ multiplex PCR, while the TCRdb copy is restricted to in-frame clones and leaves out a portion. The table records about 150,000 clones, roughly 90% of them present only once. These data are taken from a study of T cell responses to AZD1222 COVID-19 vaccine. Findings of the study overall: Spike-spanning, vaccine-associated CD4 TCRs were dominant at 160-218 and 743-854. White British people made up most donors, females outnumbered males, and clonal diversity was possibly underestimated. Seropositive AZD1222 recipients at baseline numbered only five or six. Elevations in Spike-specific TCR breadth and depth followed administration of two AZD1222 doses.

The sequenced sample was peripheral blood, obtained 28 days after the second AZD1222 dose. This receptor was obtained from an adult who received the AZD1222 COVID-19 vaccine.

The CDR3 reads CASGPSGRWNYGYTF. The CDR3, as DNA: TGTGCTAGTGGCCCATCGGGACGGTGGAACTATGGCTACACCTTC. The chain has TRBV12-5 and TRBJ1-2; the D gene is possibly TRBD1 (5 bases). Trimming took off 6 bases at V and 2 bases at J, with 16 bases between the two ends. CDR3 length: 15 amino acids. Germline values: CDR1 LGHNT, CDR2 FRNRAP.